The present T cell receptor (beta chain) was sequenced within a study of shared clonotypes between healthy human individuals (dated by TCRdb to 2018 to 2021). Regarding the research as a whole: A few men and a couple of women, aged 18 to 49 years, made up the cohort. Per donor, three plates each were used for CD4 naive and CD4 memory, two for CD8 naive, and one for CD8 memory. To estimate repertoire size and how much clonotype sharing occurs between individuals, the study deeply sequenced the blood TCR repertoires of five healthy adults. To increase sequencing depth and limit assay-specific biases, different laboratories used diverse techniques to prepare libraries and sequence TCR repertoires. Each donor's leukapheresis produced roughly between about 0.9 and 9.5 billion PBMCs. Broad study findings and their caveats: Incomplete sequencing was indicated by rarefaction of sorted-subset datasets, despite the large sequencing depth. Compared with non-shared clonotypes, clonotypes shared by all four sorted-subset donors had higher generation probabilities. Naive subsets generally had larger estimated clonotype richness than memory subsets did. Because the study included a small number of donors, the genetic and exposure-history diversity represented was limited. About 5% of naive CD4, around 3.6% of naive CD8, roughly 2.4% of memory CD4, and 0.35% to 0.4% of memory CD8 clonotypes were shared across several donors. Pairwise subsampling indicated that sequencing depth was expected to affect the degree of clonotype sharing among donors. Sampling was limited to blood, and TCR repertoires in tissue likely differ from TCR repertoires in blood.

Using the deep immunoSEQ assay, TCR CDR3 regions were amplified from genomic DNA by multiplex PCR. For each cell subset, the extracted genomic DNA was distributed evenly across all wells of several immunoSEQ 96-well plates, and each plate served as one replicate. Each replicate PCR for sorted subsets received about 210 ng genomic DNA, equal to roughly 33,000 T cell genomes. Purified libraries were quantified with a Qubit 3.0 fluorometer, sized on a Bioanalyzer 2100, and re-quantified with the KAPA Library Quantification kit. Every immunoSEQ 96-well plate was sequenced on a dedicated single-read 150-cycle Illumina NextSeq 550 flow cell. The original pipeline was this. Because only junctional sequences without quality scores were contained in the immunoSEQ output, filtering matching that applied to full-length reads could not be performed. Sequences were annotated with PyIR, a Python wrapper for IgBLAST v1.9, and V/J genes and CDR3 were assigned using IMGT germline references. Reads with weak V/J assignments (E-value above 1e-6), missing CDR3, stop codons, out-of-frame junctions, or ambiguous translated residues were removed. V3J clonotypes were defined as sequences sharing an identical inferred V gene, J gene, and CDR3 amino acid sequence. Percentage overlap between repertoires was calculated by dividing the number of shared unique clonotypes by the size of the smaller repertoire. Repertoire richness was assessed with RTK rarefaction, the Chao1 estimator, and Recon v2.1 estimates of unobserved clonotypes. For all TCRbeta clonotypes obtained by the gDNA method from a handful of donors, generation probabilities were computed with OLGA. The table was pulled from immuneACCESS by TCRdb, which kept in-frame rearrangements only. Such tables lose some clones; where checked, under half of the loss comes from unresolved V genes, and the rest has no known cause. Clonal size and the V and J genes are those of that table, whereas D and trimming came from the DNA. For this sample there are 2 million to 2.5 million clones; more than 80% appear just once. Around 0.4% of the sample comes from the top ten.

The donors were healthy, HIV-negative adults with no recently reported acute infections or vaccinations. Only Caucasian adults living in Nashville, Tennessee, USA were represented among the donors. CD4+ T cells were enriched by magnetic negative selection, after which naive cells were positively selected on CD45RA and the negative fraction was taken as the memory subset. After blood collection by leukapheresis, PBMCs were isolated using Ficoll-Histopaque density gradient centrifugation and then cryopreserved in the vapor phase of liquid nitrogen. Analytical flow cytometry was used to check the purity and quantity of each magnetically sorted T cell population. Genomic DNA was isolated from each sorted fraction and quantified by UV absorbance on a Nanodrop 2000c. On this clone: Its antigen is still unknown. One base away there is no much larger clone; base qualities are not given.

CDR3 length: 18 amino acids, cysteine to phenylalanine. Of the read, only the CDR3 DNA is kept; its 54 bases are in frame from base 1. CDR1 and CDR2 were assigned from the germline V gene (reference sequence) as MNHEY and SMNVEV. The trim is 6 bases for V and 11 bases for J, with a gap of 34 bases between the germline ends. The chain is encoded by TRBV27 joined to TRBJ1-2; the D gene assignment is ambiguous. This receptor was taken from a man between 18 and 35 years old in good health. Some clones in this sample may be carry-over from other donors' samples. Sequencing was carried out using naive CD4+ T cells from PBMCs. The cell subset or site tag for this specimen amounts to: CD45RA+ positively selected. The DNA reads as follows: TGTGCCAGCAGCATAAAGTCCCTAGGAGAAGGCCTGAGGTCGGCGTACACCTTC. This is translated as CASSIKSLGEGLRSAYTF.